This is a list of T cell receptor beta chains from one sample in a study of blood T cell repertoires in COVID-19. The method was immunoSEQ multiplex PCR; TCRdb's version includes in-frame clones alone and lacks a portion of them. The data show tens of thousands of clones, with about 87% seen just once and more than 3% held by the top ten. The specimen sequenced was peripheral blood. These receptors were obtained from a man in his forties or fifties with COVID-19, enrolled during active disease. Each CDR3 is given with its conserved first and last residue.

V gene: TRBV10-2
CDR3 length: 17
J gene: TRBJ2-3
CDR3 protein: CASSNPGLALGADTQYF

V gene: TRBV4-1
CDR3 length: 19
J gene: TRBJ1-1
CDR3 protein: CASSRDTGTGGSLNTEAFF

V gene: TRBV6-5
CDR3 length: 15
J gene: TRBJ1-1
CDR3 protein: CASSAKTGGGTEAFF

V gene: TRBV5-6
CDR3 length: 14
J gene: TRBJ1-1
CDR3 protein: CASSLDRANTEAFF

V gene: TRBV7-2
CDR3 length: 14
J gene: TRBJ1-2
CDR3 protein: CASSLSAGDYGYTF

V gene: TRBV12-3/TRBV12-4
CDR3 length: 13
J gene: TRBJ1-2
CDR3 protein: CASRRQGNYGYTF

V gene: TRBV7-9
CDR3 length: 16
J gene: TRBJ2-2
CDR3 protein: CASSLGYRANTGELFF

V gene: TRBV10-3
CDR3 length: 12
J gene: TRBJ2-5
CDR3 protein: CATSGGTETQYF

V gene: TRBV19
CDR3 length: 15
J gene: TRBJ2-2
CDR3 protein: CASKVGTGVTGELFF

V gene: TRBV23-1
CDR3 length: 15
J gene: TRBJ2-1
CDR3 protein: CASSRQAGGYNEQFF

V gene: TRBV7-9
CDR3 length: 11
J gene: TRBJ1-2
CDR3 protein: CASSRSGGYTF

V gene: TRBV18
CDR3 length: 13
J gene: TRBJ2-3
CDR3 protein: CASSPIRGDTQYF

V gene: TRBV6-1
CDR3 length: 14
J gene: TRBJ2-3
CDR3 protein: CASSEGGRRDTQYF

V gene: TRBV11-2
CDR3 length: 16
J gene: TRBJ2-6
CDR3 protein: CASSLLSLSGANVLTF

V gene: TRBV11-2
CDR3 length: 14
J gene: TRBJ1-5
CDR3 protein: CASSSNTPNQPQHF

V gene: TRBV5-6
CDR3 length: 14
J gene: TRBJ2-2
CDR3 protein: CASRGLAVTGELFF

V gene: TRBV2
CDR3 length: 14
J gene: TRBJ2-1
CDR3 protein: CASSELRDVGEQFF

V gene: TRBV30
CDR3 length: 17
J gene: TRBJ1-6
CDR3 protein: CAWSALPIGQGYSPLHF

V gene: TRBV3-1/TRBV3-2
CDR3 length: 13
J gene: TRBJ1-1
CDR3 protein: CASNRGGGTEAFF

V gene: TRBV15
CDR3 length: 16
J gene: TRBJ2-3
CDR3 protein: CATSNRPSASTDTQYF

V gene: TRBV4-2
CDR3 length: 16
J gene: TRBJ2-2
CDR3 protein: CASSQGTSGGAGELFF

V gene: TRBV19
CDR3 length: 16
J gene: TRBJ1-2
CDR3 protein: CASRPGQGAQSYGYTF